This passage covers 31 T cell receptor beta chains from one sample sequenced in a study of human T cells and chemical hapten exposure. TCRdb itself ran the RACE reads through MiXCR, one entry per CDR3 protein. The data contain 150,000 or so distinct CDR3 sequences, about 14% of them singletons. Time point indicated: patch test 1, 2 weeks after DPC sensitization. Treatment: therapeutic diphenylcyclopropenone sensitization with weekly scalp DPC. The starting material was whole blood, obtained in connection with sensitization to the hapten diphenylcyclopropenone (DPC). Source of these receptors: a woman aged 25 to 39 with alopecia areata. Some clones in this sample may be carry-over from other donors' samples.

This clonotype was detected many times. The chain recombines TRBV28 with TRBJ1-1, with D possibly matching TRBD1 (5 bases). This CDR3 comprises 14 residues. Trimming took 3 bases from V and 4 from J, leaving 12 bases between them. Germline CDR1 and CDR2: MDHEN and SYDVKM. The CDR3 reads CASSFSRGSTEAFF. Here the CDR3 DNA reads TGTGCCAGCAGTTTCAGTCGGGGGTCCACTGAAGCTTTCTTT. Complete variable domain (other parts from reference TRBV28 and TRBJ1-1): DVKVTQSSRYLVKRTGEKVFLECVQDMDHENMFWYRQDPGLGLRLIYFSYDVKMKEKGDIPEGYSVSREKKERFSLILESASTNQTSMYLCASSFSRGSTEAFFGQGTRLTVV.

The chain employs TRBV2 and TRBJ2-6, with 7 nucleotides matching TRBD1. Per the germline V gene, CDR1 is SNHLY and CDR2 is FYNNEI. The J segment lost 2 bases and the V segment lost 6 bases, leaving 7 bases of the junction unmatched. The CDR3 is 16 amino acids. CDR3 in amino acids: CASRALTGAGANVLTF. The CDR3 bases are TGTGCCAGCAGGGCCCTTACAGGGGCTGGGGCCAACGTCCTGACTTTC.

This clonotype has at least ten counts. The chain employs TRBV5-1 and TRBJ1-6; D not resolved. V was shortened by 6 bases and J by 0 bases, with 13 bases between the two germline ends. The CDR3 has 16 residues. Germline CDR1 SGHRS, CDR2 YFSETQ. The CDR3 sequence: CASTFEASSYNSPLHF. The DNA for the CDR3 is TGCGCCAGCACGTTCGAGGCGAGCTCCTATAATTCACCCCTCCACTTT.

The chain carries TRBV6-5 and TRBJ1-5; 10 bases agree with TRBD1. Germline loops: CDR1 MNHEY, CDR2 SVGAGI. With 4 bases clipped from V and 3 bases from J, the junction kept 3 bases outside the gene matches. This CDR3 has 15 amino acids. CDR3 nucleotides: TGTGCCAGCAGTTCGACAGGGGGCCTCAATCAGCCCCAGCATTTT. Its protein product is CASSSTGGLNQPQHF.

Only one count was recorded for this clonotype. This may be a read error, as it is one base from a much larger clone. The conserved final phenylalanine or tryptophan is absent from the CDR3, which likely points to a read error. The chain employs TRBV4-2 and TRBJ1-2, with TRBD1 matching 8 bases. Germline trimming cut 8 bases from V and 7 bases from J; bases unmatched to any gene: 9. The CDR3 runs 13 residues. CDR1 and CDR2 from the germline V gene are LGHNA and YNFKEQ. The CDR3 nucleotides read TGTGCCAGCGGGGGCAGGGGGCGAATTGGCTACACCATC. Translation: CASGGRGRIGYTI.

The J gene is TRBJ1-6, the V gene TRBV2; 7 nucleotides line up with TRBD1. Unmatched junction bases numbered 16, after V lost 11 bases and J lost 9 bases. This CDR3 is 15 amino acids long. CDR1 is SNHLY, CDR2 FYNNEI, per germline. CDR3 sequence: CAGRDAGGWSSPLHF. CDR3 nucleotide sequence: TGTGCCGGAAGGGACGCAGGGGGTTGGAGTTCACCCCTCCACTTT.

The chain combines TRBV5-1 with TRBJ1-2; a possible D gene is TRBD1 (6 bases). The CDR3 covers 17 residues. V lost 4 bases, J lost 0 bases, and 19 bases lay in between. Looked up from germline, CDR1 is SGHRS and CDR2 is YFSETQ. As DNA, the CDR3 is TGCGCCAGCAGCCCGGAGTTGGGGGGCCGAGCTAACTATGGCTACACCTTC. This codes for CASSPELGGRANYGYTF.

At least ten counts were recorded for this clonotype. The V call is TRBV4-2, the J call TRBJ2-2; maybe TRBD1 (5 bases). The CDR3 is 19 amino acids. Germline loops: CDR1 LGHNA, CDR2 YNFKEQ. Trimming pared 0 bases from V and 1 base from J, leaving 18 bases between. The CDR3 nucleotides read TGTGCCAGCAGCCAAGATAAAACAGGATGGTGGGAGAACACCGGGGAGCTGTTTTTT. Protein sequence: CASSQDKTGWWENTGELFF.

The V and J genes are TRBV28 and TRBJ1-4; D is ambiguous. Deletions cut 5 bases from V and 12 bases from J, with 13 bases between. CDR3 length: 12 amino acids. The germline V gene has CDR1 MDHEN and CDR2 SYDVKM. The CDR3 region has the DNA TGTGCCAGCAGTCCTTTATTAGGCGAACTGTTTTTT. Translating it yields CASSPLLGELFF.

This clonotype occurred many times. The rearrangement links TRBV4-2 to TRBJ1-6; D unclear. V lost 0 bases and J 6 bases, leaving 9 bases between the germline ends. The CDR3 runs 15 residues. The germline gives CDR1 LGHNA, CDR2 YNFKEQ. CDR3 loop: CASSQEAYGNSPLHF. The CDR3 bases are TGTGCCAGCAGCCAAGAAGCGTACGGTAATTCACCCCTCCACTTT.

The chain carries TRBV5-1 and TRBJ2-1; 9 nucleotides align to TRBD1. J lost 2 bases, V lost 3 bases, and 6 bases had no gene match. The CDR3 runs 16 residues. Looked up from germline, CDR1 is SGHRS and CDR2 is YFSETQ. CDR3 coding DNA: TGCGCCAGCAGCTCAGACGGGACAGGGACCTACAATGAGCAGTTCTTC. Amino acids: CASSSDGTGTYNEQFF.

This chain links TRBV20-1 with TRBJ1-1; 8 bases align to TRBD1. This CDR3 is 14 amino acids long. V shed 2 bases, J shed 3 bases, and the junction held 5 bases outside the gene matches. CDR1 and CDR2 (germline): DFQATT, SNEGSKA (reference sequence). Here the CDR3 DNA reads TGCAGTGCTAGACGCAGGGGGCCTTACACTGAAGCTTTCTTT. Translating it yields CSARRRGPYTEAFF.

The chain carries TRBV27 and TRBJ1-6; D is unresolved. The germline V gene has CDR1 MNHEY and CDR2 SMNVEV (reference sequence). The CDR3 extends over 14 amino acids. The V gene lost 1 base and the J gene lost 7 bases, with 8 bases spanning the gap. The DNA of the CDR3 is TGTGCCAGCAGTTTATGGGTCGCCAATTCACCCCTCCACTTT. Encoded protein: CASSLWVANSPLHF.

The chain has TRBV6-2 or TRBV6-3 and TRBJ2-1; maybe TRBD1 (5 bases). CDR3 length equals 15 residues. Looked up from germline, CDR1 is MNHEY and CDR2 is SVGEGT. Trimming stripped 0 bases from V and 10 bases from J, with 16 bases between. The CDR3 protein is CASSYSPRGQREQFF. CDR3 bases: TGTGCCAGCAGTTACTCCCCTAGGGGCCAACGGGAGCAGTTCTTC.

Ten or more counts support this clonotype. The chain employs TRBV6-2 or TRBV6-3 and TRBJ1-5; D unresolved. Trimming pared 6 bases from V and 5 bases from J, leaving 8 bases between. Germline CDR1 reads MNHEY; CDR2 reads SVGEGT. The CDR3 covers 12 residues. CDR3 loop: CASRTGDQPQHF. The DNA for the CDR3 is TGTGCCAGCAGAACCGGGGATCAGCCCCAGCATTTT.

In this sample, this clonotype turned up a few times. The chain joins TRBV20-1 to TRBJ1-6; weak D call: TRBD1 (6 bases). CDR3 size: 14 residues. Germline lookup yields CDR1 DFQATT and CDR2 SNEGSKA (reference sequence). Trimming took 3 bases from V and 6 from J, leaving 12 bases between them. The CDR3 DNA follows: TGCAGTGCTAGTCCCCGGACAGCTAATTCACCCCTCCACTTT. This translates into CSASPRTANSPLHF.

The chain is built from TRBV7-2 and TRBJ2-7; a weak D match, TRBD2 (6 bases). Germline-derived CDR1 and CDR2 are SGHTA and FQGNSA. This CDR3 is built from 15 residues. The germline V and J ends were trimmed by 1 base and 2 bases, with 12 bases remaining between them. The CDR3 DNA follows: TGTGCCAGCAGCTTAGGCCTAGCGTTAACCTACGAGCAGTACTTC. Protein sequence: CASSLGLALTYEQYF.

This clonotype has at least ten counts. The V gene is TRBV6-2 or TRBV6-3, the J gene TRBJ1-5; 9 nucleotides agree with TRBD1. The V segment lost 10 bases and the J segment 9 bases; nucleotides outside the gene matches: 13. The CDR3 runs 14 residues. Germline CDR1 reads MNHEY; CDR2 reads SVGEGT. CDR3 protein: CANSMTGGGTPQHF. The DNA for the CDR3 is TGTGCCAACTCTATGACAGGGGGGGGTACGCCCCAGCATTTT.

This clonotype has just a few counts. This chain connects TRBV7-9 to TRBJ2-3; D may be TRBD1 (5 bases). The germline V and J ends were trimmed by 6 bases and 8 bases, with 27 bases remaining between them. Germline V gene data show CDR1 as SEHNR and CDR2 as FQNEAQ (reference sequence). The CDR3 sequence is 17 residues long. For the CDR3, the DNA is TGTGCCAGCAGGACGGGTGCGAGACAGTCCGAATCTCGTACGCAGTATTTT. Translation: CASRTGARQSESRTQYF.

The V gene is TRBV6-2 or TRBV6-3, the J gene TRBJ2-1, with 9 nucleotides matching TRBD2. CDR3 length: 15 residues. Trimming took 0 bases from V and 10 from J; bases not matched to a gene: 7. Germline V gene sequence: CDR1 MNHEY, CDR2 SVGEGT. The CDR3 DNA follows: TGTGCCAGCAGTTACTCTGGCGGGGGGGCCTGGGAGCAGTTCTTC. Its translation is CASSYSGGGAWEQFF.

This clonotype has ten or more counts. The chain is built from TRBV5-1 and TRBJ2-3; TRBD2 is a possible D gene (5 bases). Germline assignment: CDR1 SGHRS and CDR2 YFSETQ. The V gene lost 1 base and the J gene lost 3 bases, with 6 bases spanning the gap. The CDR3 length is 13 residues. Here the CDR3 reads CASSLTSTDTQYF. CDR3 in DNA: TGCGCCAGCAGCTTGACTAGTACAGATACGCAGTATTTT.

This clonotype has only a few counts. The chain employs TRBV18 and TRBJ1-5, with unresolved D. The V gene's germline CDR1 is KGHSH and CDR2 LQKENI. Trimming left V 1 base short and J 7 bases short, with 17 bases between. The CDR3 sequence is 16 residues long. The DNA of the CDR3 is TGTGCCAGCTCACCACGGGGAGGGAATTTCGGACAGCCCCAGCATTTT. The encoded protein is CASSPRGGNFGQPQHF. The whole variable domain, remainder taken from reference TRBV18 and TRBJ1-5, is NAGVMQNPRHLVRRRGQEARLRCSPMKGHSHVYWYRQLPEEGLKFMVYLQKENIIDESGMPKERFSAEFPKEGPSILRIQQVVRGDSAAYFCASSPRGGNFGQPQHFGDGTRLSIL.

The chain carries TRBV2 and TRBJ2-1, with D perhaps TRBD1 (5 bases). CDR1 and CDR2 from the germline V gene are SNHLY and FYNNEI. The CDR3 runs 13 residues. Trimming stripped 7 bases from V and 3 bases from J, with 10 bases between. As DNA, the CDR3 is TGTGCCAGCAAGGGGTCCAACTACAATGAGCAGTTCTTC. It specifies CASKGSNYNEQFF.

The V gene is TRBV7-2, the J gene TRBJ2-6; 11 bases match TRBD1. V shed 1 base, J shed 6 bases, and the junction held 5 bases outside the gene matches. This CDR3 region has 17 residues. Germline-derived CDR1 and CDR2 are SGHTA and FQGNSA. The CDR3 DNA is TGTGCCAGCAGCTTAGTAGGACAGGGGGCGGTGGCCAACGTCCTGACTTTC. Translated: CASSLVGQGAVANVLTF.

In this sample, this clonotype turned up a few times. The chain uses TRBV29-1 and TRBJ1-1, with no clear D. The germline V gene encodes CDR1 SQVTM and CDR2 ANQGSEA. The V gene lost 3 bases and the J gene lost 1 base, with 9 bases spanning the gap. CDR3 size: 13 residues. The CDR3 DNA sequence: TGCAGCGTTGATGGCCTGACGAACACTGAAGCTTTCTTT. Encoded protein: CSVDGLTNTEAFF.

The sample holds a few counts of this clonotype. The rearrangement joins TRBV19 to TRBJ1-5; D remains unclear. The germline CDR1 and CDR2 sequences are LNHDA and SQIVND (reference sequence). With 4 bases removed from V and 7 bases from J, the gap between germline ends came to 11 bases. CDR3 length: 13 residues. Written as DNA, the CDR3 is TGTGCCAGTAGTACCCTGATGGGGCAGCCCCAGCATTTT. This encodes CASSTLMGQPQHF.

V and J are TRBV18 and TRBJ1-1, with D possibly matching TRBD1 (6 bases). V was cut by 5 bases and J by 0 bases, with 13 bases left in between. This CDR3 contains 15 residues. Germline CDR1 is KGHSH and CDR2 is LQKENI. The CDR3 loop is CASSSTQGLNTEAFF. CDR3 DNA sequence: TGTGCCAGCTCATCAACACAGGGACTGAACACTGAAGCTTTCTTT. The complete variable domain, with remaining parts taken from reference TRBV18 and TRBJ1-1, reads NAGVMQNPRHLVRRRGQEARLRCSPMKGHSHVYWYRQLPEEGLKFMVYLQKENIIDESGMPKERFSAEFPKEGPSILRIQQVVRGDSAAYFCASSSTQGLNTEAFFGQGTRLTVV.

This clonotype was counted ten times or more. This chain connects TRBV6-2 or TRBV6-3 to TRBJ2-7; 9 positions agree with TRBD2. Germline V gene data show CDR1 as MNHEY and CDR2 as SVGEGT. V dropped 4 bases and J dropped 7; count of bases not matched to a gene: 5. The CDR3 runs 13 residues. In nucleotides, the CDR3 is TGTGCCAGCAGTTTGGCTAGCGGGGTGGAGCAGTACTTC. As protein: CASSLASGVEQYF.

The chain has TRBV29-1 and TRBJ2-4; tentative D call: TRBD1 (5 bases). CDR1 is SQVTM and CDR2 is ANQGSEA in the germline V gene. V was pared by 6 bases and J by 0 bases, with 9 bases between. The CDR3 sequence is 13 residues long. The CDR3: CSVDDRAKNIQYF. As DNA, the CDR3 is TGCAGCGTGGACGACAGAGCCAAAAACATTCAGTACTTC.

This clonotype was counted at least ten times. V is TRBV18 and J is TRBJ2-5, with no clear D. CDR1 KGHSH and CDR2 LQKENI come from the germline V gene. The CDR3 is 11 residues long. Trimming shortened V by 3 bases and J by 5 bases, and 4 bases separated the two germline ends. The CDR3 loop is CASSPGETQYF. In DNA, the CDR3 is TGTGCCAGCTCACCGGGGGAGACCCAGTACTTC.

CDR3 DNA sequence: TGCGCCAGCAGCCACGACCCCAAGGCAGCTTCCTCCTACGAGCAGTACTTC. It translates to CASSHDPKAASSYEQYF. The chain combines TRBV4-3 with TRBJ2-7; no definite D call. The CDR3 is made up of 17 amino acids. Trimming removed 3 bases at V and 0 bases at J, with 18 bases between. The germline CDR1 and CDR2 sequences are LGHNA and YSLEER.